This T cell receptor (beta chain) came from a study of T cells in women clearing cervical HPV infection. Study context: Blood came at first lesion visit for cases, post-clearance for controls. HLA type could not be excluded as a confounder.

This table comes from immunoSEQ multiplex PCR, and its TCRdb copy is limited to in-frame clones, with some not included. This sample's clone table lists about 21,000 clones. Regarding this clone: The CDR3 end is not reached by the read, which stops 3 residues before it; the germline J gene fills it in.

The V gene's germline CDR1 is SGHVS and CDR2 FNYEAQ. CDR3 length: 15 amino acids. V dropped 7 bases and J dropped 4 bases, with 17 bases sitting between them. Sequences were obtained from blood buffy coat. The chain uses TRBV7-6 and TRBJ2-1; D possibly corresponds to TRBD2 (9 bases). The sequence was collected from a woman between 18 and 69 years old with a cervical HPV16 infection that either progressed to CIN3+ or cleared (not recorded which). The CDR3 region is CASTRGREGYNEQFF. The DNA read from the CDR3 is TGTGCCAGCACCAGGGGGCGGGAGGGTTACAATGAG.